A single T cell receptor (beta chain) is shown here with its context. In the original workflow: Amplification with reference gene primers provided the estimates of nucleated cell counts. Some clones are missing from TCRdb's copy, which holds only in-frame ones; the method was immunoSEQ multiplex PCR. For V, J and clone size, that table is used; D and trimming come from the DNA. The sample holds some 160,000 clones, 79% seen once. This entry belongs to a study of blood T cell repertoires in COVID-19. On the study more broadly: COVID-19 samples, acute and convalescent, were from the United States, Italy and Spain. PBMCs, B-cell-depleted T cells, or T cells provided the cDNA or gDNA that made up the material.

The CDR3 is made up of 14 amino acids. V trimming: 6 bases; J trimming: 4 bases; junction bases outside the gene matches: 8. CDR1 is SNHLY, CDR2 FYNNEI, per germline. This chain uses TRBV2 with TRBJ1-1; TRBD1 agrees at 7 bases. This TCR was recovered from a man between 50 and 59 years old with active or convalescent COVID-19. The sample taken for sequencing was peripheral blood. CDR3 sequence reads: CASRVDRVPTEAFF. CDR3 nucleotide sequence: TGTGCCAGCAGGGTAGACAGGGTTCCCACTGAAGCTTTCTTT.